Listed here is a single TCR beta chain. Its recognized antigen is unknown. The record has no base qualities; no much larger clone is one base away. Another Seattle source contributed samples from volunteer blood donors who had recovered from COVID-19. Whole blood was collected in K2EDTA tubes by collaborating institutions according to the institutions' own protocols. For TCRbeta analysis, collaborators shipped samples in one of three forms: frozen whole blood, isolated PBMCs, or DNA extracted from either of those sample types. According to the germline V gene (reference sequence), CDR1 reads LGHDT and CDR2 reads YNNKEL. Cut back by 1 base and 3 bases, the V and J ends lie 12 bases apart. From its cysteine to its phenylalanine, the CDR3 spans 16 amino acids. Of all the DNA, just the CDR3 is kept, 48 bases in frame from base 1. This sample was taken from a study of blood T cell repertoires in COVID-19 (TCRdb year 2020). Turning to the overall study: Collaborator samples came from the United States, Italy and Spain and covered acute and convalescent phases of COVID-19. The prospective study material was composed of cDNA or gDNA derived from T cells, B-cell-depleted T cells, or PBMCs. A freely available public database, intended as a resource for researchers studying the immune response to SARS-CoV-2, is where the repertoires were released. Samples came from the ongoing ImmuneRACE study (first 160 participants) plus 1,254 subjects from 6 global collaborators. A de-identified subject ID, COVID-19 status, age in years and sex were almost always included in the sample metadata. The dataset comprised deeply sampled blood TCRbeta repertoires from subjects exposed to, actively infected with, or recovered from COVID-19. Where HLA class I and class II types were available, the types were taken from metadata supplied by the sample provider, not from assay-based typing. On the study overall, not on this receptor specifically: Clinical and demographic metadata were provided uncurated, with the amount varying by source and participant.

The immunoSEQ Assay, a bias-controlled multiplex PCR, was used to amplify TCRbeta CDR3 regions from genomic DNA. Per the original workflow: The number of nucleated cells in each sample was estimated from the amplification of reference gene primers within the assay. To quantify the absolute abundance of each unique TCRbeta CDR3 rearrangement, sequence reads were collapsed and filtered. For each sample, productive Simpson clonality was calculated by taking the square root of Simpson's diversity index across productive rearrangements. Sourced from immuneACCESS, this table was stored by TCRdb with only in-frame sequences that have V and J called. A share of the clones is absent; for the studies checked, an unresolved V gene accounts for under half, and the remainder has no known explanation. V and J calls and clone size are given by that table; D and trimming were obtained from the DNA. The sample table holds under 300,000 clones, of which nearly 90% were seen once. The top ten constitute around 2.2% of the sample.

Rearrangement joined TRBV3-1 (or the pseudogene TRBV3-2) to TRBJ2-2; 6 matching bases give a weak D call of TRBD2. Sequencing used peripheral blood. The TCR comes from a woman aged 40 to 55 who had recovered from COVID-19. The DNA reads as follows: TGTGCCAGCAGCCAAGGAACTAGCCGTTACACCGGGGAGCTGTTTTTT. This gives the protein CASSQGTSRYTGELFF.